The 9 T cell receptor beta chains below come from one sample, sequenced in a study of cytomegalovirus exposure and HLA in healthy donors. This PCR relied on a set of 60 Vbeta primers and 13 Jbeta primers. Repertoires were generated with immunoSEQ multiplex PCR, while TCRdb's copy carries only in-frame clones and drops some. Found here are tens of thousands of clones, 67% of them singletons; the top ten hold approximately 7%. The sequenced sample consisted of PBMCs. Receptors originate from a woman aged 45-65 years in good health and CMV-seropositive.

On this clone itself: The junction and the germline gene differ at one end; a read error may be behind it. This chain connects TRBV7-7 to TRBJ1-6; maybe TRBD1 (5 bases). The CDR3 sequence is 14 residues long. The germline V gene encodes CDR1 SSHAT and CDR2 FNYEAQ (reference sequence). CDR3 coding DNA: TGTGCTAGCAGCTTCCTGACAGAAAATTCACCCCTCCACTTT. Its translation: CASSFLTENSPLHF.

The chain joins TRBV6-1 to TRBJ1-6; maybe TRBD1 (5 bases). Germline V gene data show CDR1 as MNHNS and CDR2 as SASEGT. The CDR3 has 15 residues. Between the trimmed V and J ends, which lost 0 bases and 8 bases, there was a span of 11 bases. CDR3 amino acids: CASSEATIGDSPLHF. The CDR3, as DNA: TGTGCCAGCAGTGAAGCTACCATAGGGGATTCACCCCTCCACTTT.

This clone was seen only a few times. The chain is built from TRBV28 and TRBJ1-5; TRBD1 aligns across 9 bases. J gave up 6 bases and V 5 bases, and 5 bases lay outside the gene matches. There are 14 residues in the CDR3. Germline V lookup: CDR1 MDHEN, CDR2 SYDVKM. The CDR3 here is CASSTTGGIQPQHF. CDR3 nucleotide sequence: TGTGCCAGCAGTACTACAGGGGGCATTCAGCCCCAGCATTTT.

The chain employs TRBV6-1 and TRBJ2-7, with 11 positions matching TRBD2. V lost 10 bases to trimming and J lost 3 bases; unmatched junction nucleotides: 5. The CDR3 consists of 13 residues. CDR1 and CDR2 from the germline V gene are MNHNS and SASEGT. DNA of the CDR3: TGTGCCACGCTGGGGACTAGCGGCTACGAGCAGTACGTC. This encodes CATLGTSGYEQYV.

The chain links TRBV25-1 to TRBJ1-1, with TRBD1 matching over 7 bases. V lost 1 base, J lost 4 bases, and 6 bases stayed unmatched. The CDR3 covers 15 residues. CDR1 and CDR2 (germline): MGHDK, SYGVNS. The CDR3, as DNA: TGTGCCAGCAGTGAATTAAGGGGGCATGCCACTGAAGCTTTCTTT. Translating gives CASSELRGHATEAFF.

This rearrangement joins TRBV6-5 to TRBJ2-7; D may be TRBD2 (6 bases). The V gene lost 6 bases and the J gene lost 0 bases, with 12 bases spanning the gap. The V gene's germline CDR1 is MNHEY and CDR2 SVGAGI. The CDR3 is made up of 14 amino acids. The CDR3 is CASSPTSNSYEQYV. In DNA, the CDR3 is TGTGCCAGCAGCCCGACTAGTAACTCCTACGAGCAGTACGTC.

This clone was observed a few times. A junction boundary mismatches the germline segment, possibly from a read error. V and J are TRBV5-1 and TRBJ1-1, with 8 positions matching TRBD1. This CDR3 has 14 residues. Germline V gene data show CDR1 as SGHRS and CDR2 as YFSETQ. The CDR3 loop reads CASSSTDRVTEAFF. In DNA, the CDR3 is TGTGCCAGCAGCTCGACGGACAGGGTCACTGAAGCTTTCTTT.

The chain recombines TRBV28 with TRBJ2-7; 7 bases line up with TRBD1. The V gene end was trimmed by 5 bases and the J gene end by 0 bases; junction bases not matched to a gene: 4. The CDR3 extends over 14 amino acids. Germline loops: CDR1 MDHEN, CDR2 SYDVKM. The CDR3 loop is CASSQGQISYEQYV. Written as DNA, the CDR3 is TGTGCCAGCAGTCAGGGACAGATCTCCTACGAGCAGTACGTC.

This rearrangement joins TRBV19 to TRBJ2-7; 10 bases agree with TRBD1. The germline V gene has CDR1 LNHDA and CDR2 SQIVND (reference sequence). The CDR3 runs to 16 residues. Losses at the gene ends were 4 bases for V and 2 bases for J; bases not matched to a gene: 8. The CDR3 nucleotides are TGTGCCAGTAGTAGCGGGGACAGGGGAGAGACCTACGAGCAGTACTTC. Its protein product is CASSSGDRGETYEQYF.